Listed here are 18 T cell receptor beta chains from one sample, sequenced in a study of vaccination effects on CD4 cells after COVID-19. Assay used: immunoSEQ multiplex PCR; TCRdb lists only in-frame clones, some missing. Among about 40,000 clones, approximately 70% were seen once, and the ten largest hold less than 9.5%. It was after approximately 11 days of culture that CD4+ T cells were isolated. The participants, recipients of two vaccine doses, got either BNT162b2 or mRNA-1273. These TCRs are of unknown antigen specificity. The sequencing used CD4+ T cells from PBMCs cultured without peptide, collected after COVID-19 vaccination. These receptors all come from a human donor who received a COVID-19 vaccine.

The chain is built from TRBV4-2 and TRBJ2-3, with TRBD2 matching 9 bases. Trimming took 1 base from V and 4 from J; bases not matched to a gene: 0. Per germline, CDR1 LGHNA and CDR2 YNFKEQ. This CDR3 is built from 14 residues. DNA of the CDR3: TGTGCCAGCAGCCAAGGGACTAGCGCAGATACGCAGTATTTT. Its protein product is CASSQGTSADTQYF.

The chain recombines TRBV18 with TRBJ1-5; 10 bases align to TRBD1. The CDR3 totals 15 residues. Trimming removed 4 bases from V and 1 base from J; junction bases left unmatched: 1. Germline V gene sequence: CDR1 KGHSH, CDR2 LQKENI. DNA for the CDR3: TGTGCCAGCTCACGGGGACAGGGGAGCAATCAGCCCCAGCATTTT. This codes for CASSRGQGSNQPQHF.

The chain couples TRBV25-1 to TRBJ2-7; D not resolved. The CDR3 loop spans 13 amino acids. Germline CDR1 and CDR2: MGHDK and SYGVNS. Trimming took off 5 bases at V and 4 bases at J, with 12 bases between the two ends. CDR3 bases: TGTGCCAGCAGTCCGCGGATCATGTACGAGCAGTACTTC. Residues: CASSPRIMYEQYF.

V gene TRBV9 combines with J gene TRBJ2-7; TRBD1 matches 8 bases. The CDR3 totals 15 residues. The germline V gene has CDR1 SGDLS and CDR2 YYNGEE. Losses at the gene ends were 0 bases for V and 3 bases for J; bases not matched to a gene: 5. CDR3 DNA sequence: TGTGCCAGCAGCGTAGAGGCAGGGGGCGGCTACGAGCAGTACTTC. Its translation is CASSVEAGGGYEQYF.

The chain employs TRBV19 and TRBJ2-7, with D possibly being TRBD2 (5 bases). Germline V gene data show CDR1 as LNHDA and CDR2 as SQIVND (reference sequence). V dropped 4 bases and J dropped 0 bases, with 13 bases sitting between them. This CDR3 region has 15 residues. Here the CDR3 DNA reads TGTGCCAGTAGTACCGGAACTAGGGCCTCCTACGAGCAGTACTTC. The encoded protein is CASSTGTRASYEQYF. Together with reference TRBV19 and TRBJ2-7, the CDR3 gives the full variable domain: DGGITQSPKYLFRKEGQNVTLSCEQNLNHDAMYWYRQDPGQGLRLIYYSQIVNDFQKGDIAEGYSVSREKKESFPLTVTSAQKNPTAFYLCASSTGTRASYEQYFGPGTRLTVT.

The rearrangement uses TRBV20-1 and TRBJ2-1; D ambiguous. Looked up from germline, CDR1 is DFQATT and CDR2 is SNEGSKA (reference sequence). V was cut by 5 bases and J by 9 bases, with 8 bases left in between. CDR3 length: 10 amino acids. The CDR3 region is CSAPRVEQFF. Written as DNA, the CDR3 is TGCAGTGCTCCCCGGGTTGAGCAGTTCTTC.

The gene calls are TRBV30 and TRBJ1-1; 8 bases match TRBD1. V gave up 1 base and J gave up 5 bases; unmatched junction bases: 3. This CDR3 region has 13 residues. Looked up from germline, CDR1 is GTSNPN and CDR2 is SVGIG (reference sequence). The CDR3 DNA is TGTGCCTGGAGTGGGCAGGGGGCGACTGAAGCTTTCTTT. Its translation: CAWSGQGATEAFF.

V is TRBV7-2 and J is TRBJ2-7; TRBD2 aligns across 10 bases. The V segment lost 1 base and the J segment 7 bases; nucleotides outside the gene matches: 7. CDR3 length equals 15 residues. Germline V gene sequence: CDR1 SGHTA, CDR2 FQGNSA. As DNA, the CDR3 is TGTGCCAGCAGCTTAGGAGGGCTAGCGGGAGAGGAGCAGTACTTC. This translates into CASSLGGLAGEEQYF.

This chain uses TRBV5-6 with TRBJ2-3; maybe TRBD2 (5 bases). Germline values: CDR1 SGHDT, CDR2 YYEEEE. The CDR3 contains 14 residues. The V end lost 0 bases, the J end lost 6 bases, and 11 bases lay between the germline ends. CDR3 protein: CASSLDGVPDTQYF. CDR3 coding DNA: TGTGCCAGCAGCTTGGACGGGGTCCCCGATACGCAGTATTTT.

As DNA, the CDR3 is TGTGCCAGCAGGGGGCGGGGGGCCTACAATGAGCAGTTCTTC. It specifies CASRGRGAYNEQFF. The rearrangement joins TRBV2 to TRBJ2-1; 8 bases fit TRBD2. The CDR3 spans 14 residues. Germline lookup yields CDR1 SNHLY and CDR2 FYNNEI. Trimming removed 6 bases from V and 2 bases from J; junction bases left unmatched: 3.

The chain combines TRBV24-1 with TRBJ2-3; D gene ambiguous. The V gene lost 1 base and the J gene lost 2 bases, with 6 bases spanning the gap. CDR1 is KGHDR, CDR2 SFDVKD, per germline. The CDR3 has 14 amino acids. CDR3 in amino acids: CATSDFRFTDTQYF. CDR3 sequence (DNA): TGTGCCACCAGTGATTTCCGATTCACAGATACGCAGTATTTT.

This clone has just a few counts. V and J are TRBV16 and TRBJ1-2, with D unresolved. In germline, CDR1 is KGHSY, CDR2 FQNENV. V was shortened by 4 bases and J by 8 bases, with 17 bases between the two germline ends. This CDR3 has 14 amino acids. CDR3 sequence reads: CASSLNSGTEGYTF. CDR3 nucleotides: TGTGCCAGCAGCCTCAATTCGGGCACAGAAGGCTACACCTTC.

V usage is TRBV3-1 (or the pseudogene TRBV3-2) and J usage is TRBJ1-2, with a weak D call TRBD1 (5 bases). This CDR3 is 15 amino acids long. V was cut by 5 bases and J by 7 bases, with 20 bases left in between. Germline CDR1 is LGHDT and CDR2 is YNNKEL (reference sequence). CDR3 in amino acids: CASSSTLTGGVGYTF. CDR3 in DNA: TGTGCCAGCAGCTCCACCTTAACAGGAGGGGTTGGCTACACCTTC.

V and J are TRBV29-1 and TRBJ1-1; tentatively, D is TRBD1 (5 bases). Per the germline V gene, CDR1 is SQVTM and CDR2 is ANQGSEA. Trimming shortened V by 4 bases and J by 4 bases, and 10 bases separated the two germline ends. The CDR3 is made up of 12 amino acids. The DNA of the CDR3 is TGCAGCGTTGTTTCAGGGCTCACTGAAGCTTTCTTT. Its translation is CSVVSGLTEAFF.

This clone was recorded a few times. The chain combines TRBV6-5 with TRBJ1-3, with no clear D. The CDR3 runs to 15 residues. Germline V gene sequence: CDR1 MNHEY, CDR2 SVGAGI. V was shortened by 4 bases and J by 2 bases, with 12 bases between the two germline ends. The CDR3 DNA is TGTGCCAGCAGTTCAGCGATAACCGCTGGAAACACCATATATTTT. Amino acid sequence: CASSSAITAGNTIYF.

The chain recombines TRBV10-1 with TRBJ2-1; 10 nucleotides match TRBD2. Germline assignment: CDR1 WNHNN and CDR2 SYGVQD (reference sequence). The CDR3 loop spans 14 amino acids. The V gene end was trimmed by 6 bases and the J gene end by 8 bases; junction bases not matched to a gene: 7. The CDR3 spells CASSLSGGADEQFF. CDR3 in DNA: TGCGCCAGCAGCCTGAGCGGGGGGGCGGATGAGCAGTTCTTC.

This clone was observed a few times. The V and J genes are TRBV6-5 and TRBJ1-5; weak D call: TRBD1 (5 bases). The ends were cut back, 8 bases at V and 6 bases at J, with 14 bases in the middle. CDR1 is MNHEY and CDR2 is SVGAGI in the germline V gene. The CDR3 extends over 13 amino acids. CDR3 loop: CASGGVYGQPQHF. CDR3 bases: TGTGCCAGCGGGGGGGTCTATGGTCAGCCCCAGCATTTT.

The rearrangement links TRBV10-2 to TRBJ1-2; tentatively, D is TRBD1 (5 bases). The CDR3 is 14 amino acids. The germline CDR1 and CDR2 sequences are WSHSY and SAAADI. V lost 3 bases and J 3 bases, leaving 11 bases between the germline ends. As DNA, the CDR3 is TGCGCCAGCAGTGAATCTAAGGGGCACTATGGCTACACCTTC. It yields the protein CASSESKGHYGYTF.